This T cell receptor beta chain was sequenced in a study of blood T cell repertoires in COVID-19. Only in-frame clones appear in the TCRdb table, and some are missing; sequencing was by immunoSEQ multiplex PCR. The sample lists 160,000 or so clones, approximately 86% seen once, with roughly 18% in the top ten. Study members were between 18 and 89 years old and lived in 24 US regions. After removal of 6 bases from V and 5 bases from J, the junction contained 22 bases not matched to a gene. The CDR3 is made up of 19 amino acids. CDR1 and CDR2 (germline): SGHVS, FQNEAQ. Specimen: PBMCs or T cells enriched from blood (not recorded which). This TCR was recovered from a man in his 60s who had recovered from COVID-19. This rearrangement joins TRBV7-8 to TRBJ1-1; 9 bases match TRBD1. The CDR3 bases are TGTGCCAGCAGTTCTTTGGGGACAGGGCGTAAGGTCCCCGCGACTGAAGCTTTCTTT. Protein: CASSSLGTGRKVPATEAFF.